Below are 6 T cell receptor beta chains sequenced from a single sample in a study of cytomegalovirus exposure and HLA in healthy donors. TCRdb's table, derived via immunoSEQ multiplex PCR, lists solely in-frame clones and lacks some. The sample includes fewer than 200,000 clones, 91% seen only once; the top ten take 3%. Material: PBMCs. All receptors derive from a woman aged 18-29 years in good health and CMV-seropositive.

The chain couples TRBV28 to TRBJ1-5; D is unclear. Germline CDR1 MDHEN, CDR2 SYDVKM. Deletions cut 1 base from V and 1 base from J, with 5 bases between. There are 14 residues in the CDR3. The CDR3 region is CASSLSGSNQPQHF. CDR3 DNA: TGTGCCAGCAGTTTATCCGGGAGCAATCAGCCCCAGCATTTT.

V is TRBV7-8 and J is TRBJ2-2; 7 positions agree with TRBD1. V was clipped by 5 bases and J by 4 bases; unmatched bases: 7. Germline V gene sequence: CDR1 SGHVS, CDR2 FQNEAQ. There are 15 residues in the CDR3. The CDR3 region is CASSDDRVRTGELFF. The DNA of the CDR3 is TGTGCCAGCAGCGACGACAGGGTGCGCACCGGGGAGCTGTTTTTT.

V usage is TRBV28 and J usage is TRBJ2-1, with a possible D match to TRBD2 (5 bases). This CDR3 spans 13 amino acids. The V end was cut by 6 bases, the J end by 7 bases, with 13 bases between. Germline-derived CDR1 and CDR2 are MDHEN and SYDVKM. The CDR3 loop reads CASSPFGVNEQFF. The CDR3 DNA reads TGTGCCAGCAGCCCGTTCGGGGTGAATGAGCAGTTCTTC.

This clone has just one count. V is TRBV19 and J is TRBJ1-2; TRBD1 matches 10 bases. Germline trimming cut 6 bases from V and 2 bases from J; bases unmatched to any gene: 9. The CDR3 is 16 amino acids. Germline CDR1 reads LNHDA; CDR2 reads SQIVND (reference sequence). The CDR3 loop reads CASRTGPGQGNYGYTF. The CDR3 coding sequence is TGTGCCAGTAGAACTGGCCCGGGACAGGGGAACTATGGCTACACCTTC.

The chain uses TRBV5-6 and TRBJ1-5; D remains ambiguous. The CDR3 loop spans 15 amino acids. Trimming left V 0 bases short and J 3 bases short, with 10 bases between. Germline assignment: CDR1 SGHDT and CDR2 YYEEEE. The CDR3 sequence is CASSLGRYDNQPQHF. In DNA form, the CDR3 reads TGTGCCAGCAGCTTGGGCAGGTATGACAATCAGCCCCAGCATTTT.

CDR3 in DNA: TGTGCCAGCAACTTTCTAGGAGAGACCCAGTACTTC. Protein: CASNFLGETQYF. This chain uses TRBV6-5 with TRBJ2-5, with D uncertain. Trimming cost V 7 bases and J 4 bases, with 10 bases left between them. The length of the CDR3 is 12 residues. The germline CDR1 and CDR2 sequences are MNHEY and SVGAGI.